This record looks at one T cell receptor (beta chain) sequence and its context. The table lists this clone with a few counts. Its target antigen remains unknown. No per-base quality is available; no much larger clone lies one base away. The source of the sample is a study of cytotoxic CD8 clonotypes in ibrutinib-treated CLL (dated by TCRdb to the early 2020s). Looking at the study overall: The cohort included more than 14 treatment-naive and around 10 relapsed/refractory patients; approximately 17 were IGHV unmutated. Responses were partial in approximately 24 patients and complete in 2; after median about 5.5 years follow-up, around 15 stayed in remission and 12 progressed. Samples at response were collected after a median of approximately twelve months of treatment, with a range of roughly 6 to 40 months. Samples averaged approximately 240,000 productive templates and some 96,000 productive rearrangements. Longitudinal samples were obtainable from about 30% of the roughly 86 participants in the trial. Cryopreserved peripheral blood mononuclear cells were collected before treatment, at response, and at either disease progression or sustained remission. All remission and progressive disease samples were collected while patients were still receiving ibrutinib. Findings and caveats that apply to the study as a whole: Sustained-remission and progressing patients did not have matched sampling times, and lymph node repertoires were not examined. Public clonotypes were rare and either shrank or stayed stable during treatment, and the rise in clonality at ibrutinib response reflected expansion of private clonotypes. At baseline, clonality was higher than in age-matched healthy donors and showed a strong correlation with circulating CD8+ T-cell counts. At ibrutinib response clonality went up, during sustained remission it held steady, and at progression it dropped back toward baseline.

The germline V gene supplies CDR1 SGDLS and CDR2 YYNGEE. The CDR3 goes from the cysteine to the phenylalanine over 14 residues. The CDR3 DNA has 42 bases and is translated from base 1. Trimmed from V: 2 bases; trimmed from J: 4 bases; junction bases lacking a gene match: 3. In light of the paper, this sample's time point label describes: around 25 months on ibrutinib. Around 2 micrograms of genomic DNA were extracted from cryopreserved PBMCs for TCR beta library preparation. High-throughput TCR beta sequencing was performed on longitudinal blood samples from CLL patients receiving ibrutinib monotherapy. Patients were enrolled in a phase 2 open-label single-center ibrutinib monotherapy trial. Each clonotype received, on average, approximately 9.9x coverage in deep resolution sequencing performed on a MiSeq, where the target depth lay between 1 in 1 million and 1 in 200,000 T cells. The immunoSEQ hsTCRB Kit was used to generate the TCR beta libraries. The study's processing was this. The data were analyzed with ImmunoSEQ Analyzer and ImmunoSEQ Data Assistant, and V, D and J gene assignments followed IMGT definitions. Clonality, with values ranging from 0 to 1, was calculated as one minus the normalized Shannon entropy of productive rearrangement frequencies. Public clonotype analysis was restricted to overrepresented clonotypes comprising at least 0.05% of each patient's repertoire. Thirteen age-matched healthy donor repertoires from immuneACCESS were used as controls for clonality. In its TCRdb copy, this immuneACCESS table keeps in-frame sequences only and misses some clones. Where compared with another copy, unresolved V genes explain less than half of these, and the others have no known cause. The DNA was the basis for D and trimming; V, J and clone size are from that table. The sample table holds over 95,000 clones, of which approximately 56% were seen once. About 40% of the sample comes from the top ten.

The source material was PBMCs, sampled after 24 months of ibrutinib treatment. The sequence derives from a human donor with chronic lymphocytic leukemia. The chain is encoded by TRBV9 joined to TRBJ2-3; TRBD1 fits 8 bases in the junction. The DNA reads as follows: TGTGCCAGCAGCGTGTTGACAGGGGCAGATACGCAGTATTTT. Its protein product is CASSVLTGADTQYF. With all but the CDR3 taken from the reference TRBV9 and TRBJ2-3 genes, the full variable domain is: DSGVTQTPKHLITATGQRVTLRCSPRSGDLSVYWYQQSLDQGLQFLIQYYNGEERAKGNILERFSAQQFPDLHSELNLSSLELGDSALYFCASSVLTGADTQYFGPGTRLTVL.